The 15 T cell receptor beta chains in this list originate from one sample, sequenced in a study of T cell changes during pregnancy in multiple sclerosis. TCRdb keeps only in-frame clones here, not all; method: immunoSEQ multiplex PCR. This table holds some 68,000 clones, roughly nine tenths found once. This specimen consisted of peripheral blood, obtained in the second trimester of pregnancy. Source of these receptors: a female donor in good health, enrolled as a control in a pregnancy study.

The V gene is TRBV2, the J gene TRBJ2-3, with a tentative D call TRBD1 (7 bases). The CDR3 has 14 residues. With 9 bases removed from V and 0 bases from J, the gap between germline ends came to 13 bases. Germline assignment: CDR1 SNHLY and CDR2 FYNNEI. The DNA for the CDR3 is TGTGCCAGAGGAGGGGGCGTGAGCACAGATACGCAGTATTTT. The encoded protein is CARGGGVSTDTQYF.

The rearrangement joins TRBV28 to TRBJ1-5; D is uncertain. The CDR3 length is 13 residues. Germline V gene data show CDR1 as MDHEN and CDR2 as SYDVKM. V shed 6 bases and J shed 6 bases, with 12 bases lying between them. CDR3 in amino acids: CASSEPGCQPQHF. The CDR3 nucleotides read TGTGCCAGCAGCGAGCCGGGGTGTCAGCCCCAGCATTTT.

The chain uses TRBV5-5 and TRBJ1-4, with D unclear. Trimming removed 3 bases from V and 0 bases from J, with 6 bases in between. CDR1 SGHKS and CDR2 YYEKEE come from the germline V gene (reference sequence). The length of the CDR3 is 14 residues. The CDR3 spells CASSSGTTNEKLFF. CDR3 in DNA: TGTGCCAGCAGCTCAGGAACAACTAATGAAAAACTGTTTTTT. Full variable domain (missing parts from reference TRBV5-5 and TRBJ1-4): DAGVTQSPTHLIKTRGQQVTLRCSPISGHKSVSWYQQVLGQGPQFIFQYYEKEERGRGNFPDRFSARQFPNYSSELNVNALLLGDSALYLCASSSGTTNEKLFFGSGTQLSVL.

The chain combines TRBV30 with TRBJ2-2; 9 nucleotides line up with TRBD1. The ends lost 5 bases at V and 7 bases at J; junction bases unmatched: 2. Per germline, CDR1 GTSNPN and CDR2 SVGIG (reference sequence). The CDR3 runs to 12 residues. In nucleotides, the CDR3 is TGTGCCTGGGCGGGACAGGGCGGGGAGCTGTTTTTT. It yields the protein CAWAGQGGELFF.

The CDR3 bases are TGTGCCAGCAGTTACTCACAGGGGACCGGGGCCAACGTCCTGACTTTC. This gives the protein CASSYSQGTGANVLTF. This chain joins TRBV6-5 and TRBJ2-6, with TRBD1 identical over 7 bases. Germline CDR1 and CDR2: MNHEY and SVGAGI. V was pared by 0 bases and J by 4 bases, with 3 bases of the junction left unmatched. The CDR3 has 16 amino acids.

The V gene is TRBV19, the J gene TRBJ2-7; tentatively, D is TRBD1 (5 bases). V lost 9 bases to trimming and J lost 2 bases, with 17 bases between them. The CDR3 loop spans 14 amino acids. Germline loops: CDR1 LNHDA, CDR2 SQIVND (reference sequence). CDR3 residues: CARTQGSFPYEQYF. The CDR3, as DNA: TGTGCCAGAACCCAGGGATCTTTCCCCTACGAGCAGTACTTC.

This chain connects TRBV6-5 to TRBJ1-1; unclear D gene. The CDR3 spans 15 residues. Germline CDR1 is MNHEY and CDR2 is SVGAGI. V was cut by 2 bases and J by 1 base, with 11 bases left in between. This CDR3 is CASSYGSSGNTEAFF. The DNA for the CDR3 is TGTGCCAGCAGTTACGGTTCTTCGGGGAACACTGAAGCTTTCTTT.

This clone was picked up one time. The chain links TRBV19 to TRBJ1-2; D remains ambiguous. This CDR3 comprises 14 residues. Per the germline V gene, CDR1 is LNHDA and CDR2 is SQIVND (reference sequence). The germline V and J ends were trimmed by 4 bases and 0 bases, with 9 bases remaining between them. CDR3 amino acids: CASSRAGTNYGYTF. The CDR3 bases are TGTGCCAGTAGTAGGGCGGGCACTAACTATGGCTACACCTTC.

Notes on this clone: A much bigger clone sits one base away, suggesting this may be a read error. The chain is built from TRBV4-2 and TRBJ2-3; 10 nucleotides align to TRBD1. The CDR3 consists of 15 residues. V gave up 1 base and J gave up 2 bases; unmatched junction bases: 0. CDR1 and CDR2 (germline): LGHNA, YNFKEQ. The CDR3 nucleotides are TGTGCCAGCAGCCAAGGACAGGGGGCCACAGATACGCAGTATTTT. This sequence encodes CASSQGQGATDTQYF.

This clone has a single count. The rearrangement joins TRBV27 to TRBJ2-3, with a possible D match to TRBD1 (6 bases). Germline V CDR1 and CDR2: MNHEY, SMNVEV (reference sequence). The CDR3 covers 15 residues. V was pared by 6 bases and J by 6 bases, with 19 bases between. The CDR3 nucleotides are TGTGCCAGCAGAAGGCAACCAGGGGCTGGCGATACGCAGTATTTT. This translates into CASRRQPGAGDTQYF.

The chain couples TRBV6-5 to TRBJ2-2, with D perhaps matching TRBD1 (6 bases). V was shortened by 6 bases and J by 6 bases, with 11 bases between the two germline ends. The CDR3 loop spans 13 amino acids. The germline V gene has CDR1 MNHEY and CDR2 SVGAGI. This CDR3 reads CASSPPGAGELFF. CDR3 in DNA: TGTGCCAGCAGCCCCCCAGGGGCCGGGGAGCTGTTTTTT.

Only one count was recorded for this clone. The CDR3 sequence is CASSSQGQGYEQYF. CDR3 nucleotides: TGTGCCAGCAGTTCCCAAGGACAGGGTTACGAGCAGTACTTC. The chain links TRBV28 to TRBJ2-7, with TRBD1 identical over 8 bases. Trimming cost V 4 bases and J 4 bases; bases outside gene matches: 6. The CDR3 totals 14 residues. Germline values: CDR1 MDHEN, CDR2 SYDVKM. Full variable domain (outside the CDR3, taken from reference TRBV28 and TRBJ2-7): DVKVTQSSRYLVKRTGEKVFLECVQDMDHENMFWYRQDPGLGLRLIYFSYDVKMKEKGDIPEGYSVSREKKERFSLILESASTNQTSMYLCASSSQGQGYEQYFGPGTRLTVT.

The rearrangement joins TRBV5-1 to TRBJ2-6; no clear D gene. Germline CDR1 is SGHRS and CDR2 is YFSETQ. The CDR3 runs to 14 residues. With 0 bases removed from V and 3 bases from J, the gap between germline ends came to 4 bases. The CDR3 region has the DNA TGCGCCAGCAGCTTGGCCAGTGGGGCCAACGTCCTGACTTTC. Its translation: CASSLASGANVLTF.

The chain links TRBV28 to TRBJ2-5; D is possibly TRBD1 (5 bases). The length of the CDR3 is 15 residues. The V and J ends lost 5 bases and 2 bases respectively, with 15 bases between them. Germline assignment: CDR1 MDHEN and CDR2 SYDVKM. This CDR3 reads CASSNSGNLQETQYF. The CDR3 nucleotides are TGTGCCAGCAGTAACTCAGGGAACCTACAAGAGACCCAGTACTTC.

The CDR3 here is CASSYEGQGVHEQYF. As DNA, the CDR3 is TGTGCCAGCAGTTACGAGGGACAGGGAGTCCACGAGCAGTACTTC. This chain uses TRBV6-6 with TRBJ2-7; 9 bases match TRBD1. Looked up from germline, CDR1 is MNHNY and CDR2 is SVGAGI (reference sequence). CDR3 size: 15 residues. V was pared by 2 bases and J by 5 bases, with 7 bases of the junction left unmatched.